This T cell receptor (beta chain) was identified in a study of technical replicates of blood from several donors. The CDR3 consists of 16 residues. With V trimmed by 0 bases and J by 9 bases, 7 bases remained unmatched. Germline lookup yields CDR1 SEHNR and CDR2 FQNEAQ (reference sequence). Profiled with immunoSEQ multiplex PCR; TCRdb holds only in-frame clones, not every one. The sample holds around 50,000 clones, 80% to 95% seen once. This clonotype originated in a human donor in good health. Some clones in this sample may be carry-over from other donors' samples. The V gene is TRBV7-9, the J gene TRBJ2-1; 11 nucleotides agree with TRBD2. Source material: PBMCs. The DNA of the CDR3 is TGTGCCAGCAGCTTAGCATTGACTAGCGGGGCCGCTGAGCAGTTCTTC. Protein product: CASSLALTSGAAEQFF.